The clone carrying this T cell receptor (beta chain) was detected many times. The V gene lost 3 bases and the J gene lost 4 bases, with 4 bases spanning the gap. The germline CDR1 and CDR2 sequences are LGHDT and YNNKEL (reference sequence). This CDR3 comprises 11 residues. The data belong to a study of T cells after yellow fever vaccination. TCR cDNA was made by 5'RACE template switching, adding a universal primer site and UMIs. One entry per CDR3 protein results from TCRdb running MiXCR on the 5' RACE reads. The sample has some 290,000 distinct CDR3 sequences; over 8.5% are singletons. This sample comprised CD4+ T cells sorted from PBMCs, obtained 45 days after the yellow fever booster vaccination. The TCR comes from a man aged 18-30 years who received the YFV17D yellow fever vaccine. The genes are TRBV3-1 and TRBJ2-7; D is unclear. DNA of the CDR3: TGTGCCAGCAGCCACGGATACGAGCAGTACTTC. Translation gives CASSHGYEQYF.